Listed below are T cell receptor beta chains from one sample, sequenced in a study of cytomegalovirus exposure and HLA in healthy donors. Sequencing was performed with immunoSEQ multiplex PCR; in TCRdb, only in-frame clones are kept and a portion is missing. This table has around 130,000 clones, over 70% appearing once. The sample consisted of PBMCs. Receptors originate from a woman aged 55-69 years in good health and CMV-seropositive. CDR3s leave out the opening cysteine and the closing phenylalanine or tryptophan. D genes are given only for firm matches.

CDR3 protein	D gene	J gene	V gene
ASLSGGGKTQY	TRBD2	TRBJ2-5	TRBV10-1
ASSLIGGGQPYNEQF	.	TRBJ2-1	TRBV7-6
ASSEDRGYNEQF	.	TRBJ2-1	TRBV10-1
ASSATGTRDPYEQY	TRBD2	TRBJ2-7	TRBV9
ASSWREGLETQY	.	TRBJ2-5	TRBV7-8
ASSEGYSFSSNQPQH	.	TRBJ1-5	TRBV6-1
SVEDDRRNYGYT	.	TRBJ1-2	TRBV29-1
ASTGGGSYNEQF	.	TRBJ2-1	TRBV9
ASSPSVNYGYT	.	TRBJ1-2	TRBV7-6
ASSSPGNYGYT	.	TRBJ1-2	TRBV11-2
ASSLGLAGGPDTQY	TRBD2	TRBJ2-3	TRBV11-2
ASRLTGTSQPQH	TRBD1	TRBJ1-5	TRBV11-2
ASSIDRGNTEAF	TRBD1	TRBJ1-1	TRBV2
ASSLGGQGNEKLF	TRBD1	TRBJ1-4	TRBV7-9
ASSLEQPRAF	.	TRBJ1-1	TRBV7-9
ASSFGRAGANVLT	.	TRBJ2-6	TRBV27
ASSPGEGIDNQPQH	.	TRBJ1-5	TRBV5-1